The 12 T cell receptor beta chains in this list originate from one sample, sequenced in a study of blood T cell repertoires in COVID-19. Only in-frame clones appear in the TCRdb table, and some are missing; sequencing was by immunoSEQ multiplex PCR. Among about 350,000 clones listed, about 88% were seen once. Sequencing input: PBMCs or T cells enriched from blood (not recorded which). The receptor source for this set is a woman in her twenties or thirties who had been exposed to COVID-19.

The chain recombines TRBV2 with TRBJ2-1, with 12 bases that match TRBD1. V lost 6 bases, J lost 12 bases, and 12 bases stayed unmatched. This CDR3 has 15 amino acids. Germline V gives CDR1 SNHLY, CDR2 FYNNEI. This CDR3 reads CASRDWDRGRDGQFF. The CDR3 DNA reads as TGTGCCAGCAGGGACTGGGACAGGGGGCGAGATGGGCAGTTCTTC.

This chain connects TRBV6-6 to TRBJ2-7; tentative D call: TRBD1 (5 bases). V lost 6 bases, J lost 5 bases, and 17 bases lay in between. This CDR3 comprises 14 residues. The germline V gene encodes CDR1 MNHNY and CDR2 SVGAGI (reference sequence). This CDR3 is CASRPPGSSHEQYF. In DNA form, the CDR3 reads TGTGCCAGCAGACCCCCAGGGTCTTCCCACGAGCAGTACTTC.

This chain joins TRBV11-3 and TRBJ1-1, with 9 bases that match TRBD1. The germline gives CDR1 SGHNT, CDR2 YENEEA. The CDR3 contains 15 residues. Unmatched junction bases numbered 6, after V lost 0 bases and J lost 7 bases. The CDR3: CASSLDQDRGREAFF. The DNA of the CDR3 is TGTGCCAGCAGCTTAGATCAGGACAGGGGCCGTGAAGCTTTCTTT.

V and J are TRBV19 and TRBJ2-1; possible D gene TRBD2, 6 bases. The CDR3 covers 15 residues. Germline values: CDR1 LNHDA, CDR2 SQIVND (reference sequence). Trimming shortened V by 1 base and J by 3 bases, and 10 bases separated the two germline ends. DNA of the CDR3: TGTGCCAGTAGTATAGTCGCTAGCGACTACAATGAGCAGTTCTTC. This encodes CASSIVASDYNEQFF.

This clone was seen more than once but under ten times. The V call is TRBV30, the J call TRBJ1-5; D ambiguous. Germline V gene data show CDR1 as GTSNPN and CDR2 as SVGIG (reference sequence). Trimming took off 2 bases at V and 3 bases at J, with 8 bases between the two ends. There are 13 residues in the CDR3. Written as DNA, the CDR3 is TGTGCCTGGAGTCCCGGGGTCAATCAGCCCCAGCATTTT. Amino acids: CAWSPGVNQPQHF.

This clone was picked up one time. The gene calls are TRBV19 and TRBJ2-1, with TRBD2 identical over 13 bases. The CDR3 is made up of 17 amino acids. V lost 3 bases to trimming and J lost 6 bases; unmatched junction nucleotides: 8. CDR1 is LNHDA and CDR2 is SQIVND in the germline V gene (reference sequence). The CDR3 reads CASSIRGLAGVVNEQFF. As DNA, the CDR3 is TGTGCCAGTAGTATCCGCGGACTAGCGGGAGTAGTCAATGAGCAGTTCTTC.

In nucleotides, the CDR3 is TGTGCCAGCAGTTTATATAGCGGGAGGGCGCCTAGCACAGATACGCAGTATTTT. It is translated as CASSLYSGRAPSTDTQYF. The chain uses TRBV28 and TRBJ2-3; the match to TRBD2 covers 11 bases. V shed 1 base and J 0 bases; nucleotides not matched to a gene: 6. The CDR3 has 18 amino acids. Germline CDR1 reads MDHEN; CDR2 reads SYDVKM.

The V and J genes are TRBV28 and TRBJ1-4, with 7 bases that match TRBD1. The length of the CDR3 is 15 residues. Germline CDR1 MDHEN, CDR2 SYDVKM. V lost 2 bases to trimming and J lost 7 bases; unmatched junction nucleotides: 7. CDR3 DNA: TGTGCCAGCAGTTTAGCTGACAGGGTCGGTGAAAAACTGTTTTTT. Protein product: CASSLADRVGEKLFF.

The chain combines TRBV10-3 with TRBJ2-1, with 8 bases aligning to TRBD2. Unmatched junction bases numbered 15, after V lost 6 bases and J lost 8 bases. The CDR3 length is 16 residues. The germline CDR1 and CDR2 sequences are ENHRY and SYGVKD. This CDR3 is CAISETRGLEFDEQFF. For the CDR3, the DNA is TGTGCCATCAGCGAGACGAGGGGACTAGAGTTCGATGAGCAGTTCTTC.

The chain links TRBV5-5 to TRBJ1-2; possible D gene TRBD1, 6 bases. This CDR3 region has 16 residues. CDR1 and CDR2 (germline): SGHKS, YYEKEE (reference sequence). The V end was cut by 4 bases, the J end by 0 bases, with 16 bases between. The DNA of the CDR3 is TGTGCCAGCAGCCCGGATTTGGGGGCCGCTAACTATGGCTACACCTTC. Translation: CASSPDLGAANYGYTF.

The gene calls are TRBV27 and TRBJ2-1, with TRBD2 identical over 7 bases. CDR1 and CDR2 from the germline V gene are MNHEY and SMNVEV (reference sequence). The CDR3 consists of 15 residues. V shed 4 bases, J shed 0 bases, and the junction held 3 bases outside the gene matches. CDR3: CASSSGLRSYNEQFF. The CDR3 bases are TGTGCCAGCAGTTCGGGACTACGCTCCTACAATGAGCAGTTCTTC.

The CDR3 DNA reads as TGTGCCAGCAGCTCACAGGGTTTTGGCTACACCTTC. It codes for CASSSQGFGYTF. The rearrangement links TRBV7-9 to TRBJ1-2, with D possibly TRBD1 on 6 matching bases. CDR1 is SEHNR, CDR2 FQNEAQ, per germline (reference sequence). This CDR3 has 12 amino acids. Trimming left V 4 bases short and J 7 bases short, with 10 bases between.